This T cell receptor (beta chain) was sequenced for a study of blood T cell repertoires in COVID-19 (dated by TCRdb to about 2020). Looking at the study overall: Samples covering the acute and convalescent phases of COVID-19 were provided by collaborators in the United States, Italy and Spain. Deeply sampled blood TCRbeta repertoires from subjects exposed to, actively infected with, or recovered from COVID-19 were included in the dataset. Where available, HLA class I and class II types were obtained from metadata supplied by the sample provider rather than from assay-based typing. The prospective study material was composed of cDNA or gDNA derived from T cells, B-cell-depleted T cells, or PBMCs. The samples were drawn from the first 160 participants of the ongoing ImmuneRACE study and from about 1,200 subjects provided by 6 global collaborators. A freely available public database, intended as a resource for researchers studying the immune response to SARS-CoV-2, is where the repertoires were released. The sample metadata nearly always contained a de-identified subject ID, COVID-19 status, age in years and sex.

General findings and caveats noted by the study authors: The amount of clinical and demographic metadata varied by source and participant and was provided uncurated.

TCRbeta CDR3 regions were amplified from genomic DNA using the immunoSEQ Assay, a bias-controlled multiplex PCR. The paper's processing steps were these. The number of nucleated cells in each sample was estimated from the amplification of reference gene primers within the assay. To quantify the absolute abundance of each unique TCRbeta CDR3 rearrangement, sequence reads were collapsed and filtered. For each sample, productive Simpson clonality was calculated as the square root of Simpson's diversity index over productive rearrangements. The clones in this table, taken by TCRdb from immuneACCESS, are in-frame only. Not every clone is retained; where verified, under half of the shortfall comes from an unresolved V gene, and the cause of the rest is unknown. V and J calls and clone size are as listed in that table; D and trimming were resolved from the DNA. The sample table contains about 140,000 clones; only one count was recorded for roughly 88% of them. The ten largest clones represent 1.5% to 1.7% of the sample.

From the cysteine through the phenylalanine, the CDR3 covers 15 amino acids. The entry retains the CDR3 DNA only, 45 bases that are in frame from base 1. CDR1 and CDR2, looked up from the germline V gene, are MRHNA and SNTAGT. For this chain, trimming is 8 bases at the V end and 0 bases at the J end, and the number of junction bases without a gene match is 8. Collaborating institutions collected whole blood in K2EDTA tubes following their own protocols. For TCRbeta analysis, collaborators shipped samples in one of three forms: frozen whole blood, isolated PBMCs, or DNA extracted from either of those sample types. Comment on this clone: This receptor's antigen is unknown. No base quality values were provided; no much bigger clone lies one nucleotide off.

This chain is built from TRBV6-4 and TRBJ2-3; 7 bases in the junction line up with TRBD2. The TCR sequence derives from a woman aged 55-69 years with acute or convalescent COVID-19. The specimen sequenced was peripheral blood. The nucleotides are TGTGCCAGCCAAGCTAGCGGAACTAGCACAGATACGCAGTATTTT. The resulting protein is CASQASGTSTDTQYF.